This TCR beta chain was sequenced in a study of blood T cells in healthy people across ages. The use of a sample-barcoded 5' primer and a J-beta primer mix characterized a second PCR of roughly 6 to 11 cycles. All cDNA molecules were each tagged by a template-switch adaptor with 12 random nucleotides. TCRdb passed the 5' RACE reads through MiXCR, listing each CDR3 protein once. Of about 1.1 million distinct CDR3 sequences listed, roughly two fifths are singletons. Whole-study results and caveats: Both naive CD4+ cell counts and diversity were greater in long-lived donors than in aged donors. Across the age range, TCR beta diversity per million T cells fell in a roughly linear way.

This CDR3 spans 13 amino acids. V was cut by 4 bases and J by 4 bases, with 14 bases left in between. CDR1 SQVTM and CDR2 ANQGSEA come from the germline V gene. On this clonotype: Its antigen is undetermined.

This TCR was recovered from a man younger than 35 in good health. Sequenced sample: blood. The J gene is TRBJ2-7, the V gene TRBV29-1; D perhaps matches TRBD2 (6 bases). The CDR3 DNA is TGCAGCGTTGTCGAGCCCGGGGGTTACGAGCAGTACTTC. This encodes CSVVEPGGYEQYF.